Listed below are T cell receptor beta chains from one sample, sequenced in a study of T-cell reconstitution after alpha-beta-depleted transplantation in children. In TCRdb, the PCR reads were re-called with MiXCR into one record per CDR3 protein. The sample gives some 240,000 distinct CDR3 sequences, about 11% of which show up once; 2% to 3% is in the top ten. The specimen comprised PBMCs from the stem cell graft donor, sampled from the stem cell graft. The receptors here all came from a human donor who donated a stem cell graft to a child with acute lymphoblastic leukemia. CDR3s include the opening cysteine and the closing phenylalanine or tryptophan. The order of the fields is V gene, CDR3 length, clone size, J gene, D gene, CDR3 DNA, CDR3 protein. The D gene is left open where the match is weak. Some rows mark clone size as missing; the rest say once, few, many or name a class of expanded clone.

v_gene: TRBV5-1
len: 14
abundance: many
j_gene: TRBJ1-3
d_gene: .
CDR3nt: TGCGCCAGCAGCTTTGGTTACTCTGGAAACACCATATATTTT
CDR3aa: CASSFGYSGNTIYF

v_gene: TRBV28
len: 11
abundance: many
j_gene: TRBJ2-7
d_gene: .
CDR3nt: TGTGCCAGCAGTTTTAGGGACGAGCAGTACTTC
CDR3aa: CASSFRDEQYF

v_gene: TRBV29-1
len: 11
abundance: many
j_gene: TRBJ1-5
d_gene: .
CDR3nt: TGCAGCGTTTTCCCCAATCAGCCCCAGCATTTT
CDR3aa: CSVFPNQPQHF

v_gene: TRBV10-3
len: 11
abundance: many
j_gene: TRBJ2-3
d_gene: .
CDR3nt: TGTGCCATCAGTGTCGAAGATACGCAGTATTTT
CDR3aa: CAISVEDTQYF

v_gene: TRBV6-2/TRBV6-3
len: 15
abundance: many
j_gene: TRBJ1-4
d_gene: .
CDR3nt: TGTGCCAGCAGTTACTCGACTCCCTTGGGGGAAAAACTGTTTTTT
CDR3aa: CASSYSTPLGEKLFF

v_gene: TRBV29-1
len: 13
abundance: many
j_gene: TRBJ2-5
d_gene: .
CDR3nt: TGCAGCGCCCTAGTGGAGGTGCAAGAGACCCAGTACTTC
CDR3aa: CSALVEVQETQYF

v_gene: TRBV11-2
len: 13
abundance: many
j_gene: TRBJ2-4
d_gene: TRBD1
CDR3nt: TGTGCCAGCAGCGGGGGACAGGAAAACATTCAGTACTTC
CDR3aa: CASSGGQENIQYF

v_gene: TRBV6-5
len: 11
abundance: many
j_gene: TRBJ2-1
d_gene: .
CDR3nt: TGTGCCAGCAGTTACTCTGATGAGCAGTTCTTC
CDR3aa: CASSYSDEQFF

v_gene: TRBV28
len: 15
abundance: many
j_gene: TRBJ1-4
d_gene: .
CDR3nt: TGTGCCAGCCTGGACCGGGGGGATCCTGGGGAAAAACTGTTTTTT
CDR3aa: CASLDRGDPGEKLFF

v_gene: TRBV29-1
len: 17
abundance: .
j_gene: TRBJ2-5
d_gene: TRBD2
CDR3nt: TGCAGCGTTGAAACGGGACTAGCGGGAGTTGGGTCAAGGACCCAGTACTTC
CDR3aa: CSVETGLAGVGSRTQYF

v_gene: TRBV6-2/TRBV6-3
len: 13
abundance: many
j_gene: TRBJ2-7
d_gene: .
CDR3nt: TGTGCCAGCAGTTTAGGGGCCTGGGGCGAGCAGTACTTC
CDR3aa: CASSLGAWGEQYF

v_gene: TRBV12-3/TRBV12-4
len: 13
abundance: many
j_gene: TRBJ1-4
d_gene: .
CDR3nt: TGTGCCAGCAGTTTACAGACCGGCCTAAAACTGTTTTTT
CDR3aa: CASSLQTGLKLFF

v_gene: TRBV11-2
len: 11
abundance: many
j_gene: TRBJ2-1
d_gene: .
CDR3nt: TGTGCCAGCAGCCTAAAACTAGAGCAGTTCTTC
CDR3aa: CASSLKLEQFF

v_gene: TRBV28
len: 11
abundance: many
j_gene: TRBJ2-5
d_gene: .
CDR3nt: TGTGCGAGTCACCATCTTGAGACCCAGTACTTC
CDR3aa: CASHHLETQYF

v_gene: TRBV3-1
len: 12
abundance: many
j_gene: TRBJ2-1
d_gene: .
CDR3nt: TGTGCCAGCAGCCAAGTCCGCAATGAGCAGTTCTTC
CDR3aa: CASSQVRNEQFF

v_gene: TRBV6-5
len: 15
abundance: many
j_gene: TRBJ2-1
d_gene: .
CDR3nt: TGTGCCAGCAGTCCACTGGCCGGAGCTTACAATGAGCAGTTCTTC
CDR3aa: CASSPLAGAYNEQFF

v_gene: TRBV7-2
len: 16
abundance: many
j_gene: TRBJ1-4
d_gene: TRBD1
CDR3nt: TGTGCCAGCACAGGACAGGGCTCCGCGGTTGGAGAAAAACTGTTTTTT
CDR3aa: CASTGQGSAVGEKLFF

v_gene: TRBV28
len: 15
abundance: many
j_gene: TRBJ2-7
d_gene: TRBD1
CDR3nt: TGTGCCAGCAGTTTATCGGGACAGGGAACCCCCGAGCAGTACTTC
CDR3aa: CASSLSGQGTPEQYF

v_gene: TRBV5-1
len: 16
abundance: .
j_gene: TRBJ2-3
d_gene: TRBD2
CDR3nt: TGCGCCAGCAGCTTGGCCGAGCTAGCGGCAACAGATACGCAGTATTTT
CDR3aa: CASSLAELAATDTQYF

v_gene: TRBV4-3
len: 14
abundance: few
j_gene: TRBJ2-2
d_gene: .
CDR3nt: TGCGCCAGCAGCCCGGGACTGGTCACCGGGGAGCTGTTTTTT
CDR3aa: CASSPGLVTGELFF

v_gene: TRBV4-3
len: 16
abundance: .
j_gene: TRBJ1-2
d_gene: .
CDR3nt: TGCGCCAGCAGCCAAGTAGGGACGCGTATGGCTAGTGGCTACACCTTC
CDR3aa: CASSQVGTRMASGYTF

v_gene: TRBV7-2
len: 14
abundance: few
j_gene: TRBJ2-7
d_gene: .
CDR3nt: TGTGCCAGCAGCTTAGTAGACAGCCGTCGGGAGCAGTACTTC
CDR3aa: CASSLVDSRREQYF

v_gene: TRBV2
len: 17
abundance: many
j_gene: TRBJ1-6
d_gene: .
CDR3nt: TGTGCCAGCAGACGGGGAGCGTTGAGCTCCTATAATTCACCCCTCCACTTT
CDR3aa: CASRRGALSSYNSPLHF

v_gene: TRBV9
len: 13
abundance: many
j_gene: TRBJ2-5
d_gene: .
CDR3nt: TGTGCCAGGGGACGGGGATCCCAAGAGACCCAGTACTTC
CDR3aa: CARGRGSQETQYF

v_gene: TRBV25-1
len: 17
abundance: many
j_gene: TRBJ2-7
d_gene: TRBD2
CDR3nt: TGTGCCAGCAGTGGAAATCTACTAGCGGGAGTGTCTGGCGAGCAGTACTTC
CDR3aa: CASSGNLLAGVSGEQYF

v_gene: TRBV7-3
len: 18
abundance: few
j_gene: TRBJ1-2
d_gene: .
CDR3nt: TGTGCCAGCAGCTTAACGGCCAGGGCCCCCTCCCCAGAATATGGCTACACCTTC
CDR3aa: CASSLTARAPSPEYGYTF

v_gene: TRBV9
len: 14
abundance: many
j_gene: TRBJ2-1
d_gene: .
CDR3nt: TGTGCCAGCAGCGTAGGGCCTGGAACTGATGAGCAGTTCTTC
CDR3aa: CASSVGPGTDEQFF

v_gene: TRBV5-5
len: 14
abundance: many
j_gene: TRBJ2-3
d_gene: .
CDR3nt: TGTGCCAGCAGCTTCGGCAGGACTACAGATACGCAGTATTTT
CDR3aa: CASSFGRTTDTQYF

v_gene: TRBV19
len: 13
abundance: .
j_gene: TRBJ2-1
d_gene: .
CDR3nt: TGTGCCAGTAGTATGGGGGGCTACAATGAGCAGTTCTTC
CDR3aa: CASSMGGYNEQFF

v_gene: TRBV28
len: 14
abundance: many
j_gene: TRBJ1-1
d_gene: TRBD1
CDR3nt: TGTGCCAGCAGCCTCCGACAGGGGGGTGTTGGGGCTTTCTTT
CDR3aa: CASSLRQGGVGAFF

v_gene: TRBV10-3
len: 12
abundance: many
j_gene: TRBJ2-7
d_gene: .
CDR3nt: TGTGCCATCAGTGGGCCCGACTACGAGCAGTACTTC
CDR3aa: CAISGPDYEQYF

v_gene: TRBV28
len: 17
abundance: many
j_gene: TRBJ2-2
d_gene: .
CDR3nt: TGTGCCAGCAGTTTTAATCTAGGTGGTAGGGACACCGGGGAGCTGTTTTTT
CDR3aa: CASSFNLGGRDTGELFF

v_gene: TRBV12-3/TRBV12-4
len: 15
abundance: many
j_gene: TRBJ1-3
d_gene: .
CDR3nt: TGTGCCAGCAGTTTAATAGCCCGGGGGGGAAACACCATATATTTT
CDR3aa: CASSLIARGGNTIYF

v_gene: TRBV7-2
len: 15
abundance: many
j_gene: TRBJ1-5
d_gene: .
CDR3nt: TGTGCCAGCAGCTTAAGGGACGGAGGCGACCAGCCCCAGCATTTT
CDR3aa: CASSLRDGGDQPQHF

v_gene: TRBV4-3
len: 12
abundance: .
j_gene: TRBJ1-5
d_gene: .
CDR3nt: TGCGCCAGCAGCCAAGATAATCAGACCCAGCATTTT
CDR3aa: CASSQDNQTQHF

v_gene: TRBV15
len: 15
abundance: .
j_gene: TRBJ2-1
d_gene: .
CDR3nt: TGTGCCACCAGCAGAGAACTGCCTCTGAGGAATGAGCAGTTCTTC
CDR3aa: CATSRELPLRNEQFF

v_gene: TRBV28
len: 15
abundance: many
j_gene: TRBJ2-1
d_gene: .
CDR3nt: TGTGCCAGCATGAACGGAGGGCCGAGTTACAATGAGCAGTTCTTC
CDR3aa: CASMNGGPSYNEQFF

v_gene: TRBV27
len: 15
abundance: many
j_gene: TRBJ1-1
d_gene: .
CDR3nt: TGTGCCAGCAGTTTATCGATTAGGGGGAACACTGAAGCTTTCTTT
CDR3aa: CASSLSIRGNTEAFF

v_gene: TRBV19
len: 14
abundance: many
j_gene: TRBJ2-1
d_gene: TRBD1
CDR3nt: TGTGCCAGTAGTGGACAGGGGACCTACAATGAGCAGTTCTTC
CDR3aa: CASSGQGTYNEQFF

v_gene: TRBV12-3/TRBV12-4
len: 16
abundance: many
j_gene: TRBJ1-3
d_gene: .
CDR3nt: TGTGCCAGCAGTTTTGCCGGACTGGCCTCTGGAAACACCATATATTTT
CDR3aa: CASSFAGLASGNTIYF

v_gene: TRBV11-2
len: 15
abundance: many
j_gene: TRBJ2-3
d_gene: TRBD2
CDR3nt: TGTGCCAGCAGCAACCCGGGAGGTACGACAGATACGCAGTATTTT
CDR3aa: CASSNPGGTTDTQYF

v_gene: TRBV4-2
len: 19
abundance: many
j_gene: TRBJ2-3
d_gene: TRBD2
CDR3nt: TGTGCCAGCAGCCAAGATCGGGCCGGGACTAGCGGGAGGACAGATACGCAGTATTTT
CDR3aa: CASSQDRAGTSGRTDTQYF

v_gene: TRBV20-1
len: 16
abundance: many
j_gene: TRBJ2-5
d_gene: TRBD1
CDR3nt: TGCAGTGCTAGAGATCCCACGACAGGGGGCTGGGAGACCCAGTACTTC
CDR3aa: CSARDPTTGGWETQYF

v_gene: TRBV6-6
len: 13
abundance: many
j_gene: TRBJ2-1
d_gene: .
CDR3nt: TGTGCCAGCAAACCCGGGACCCACAATGAGCAGTTCTTC
CDR3aa: CASKPGTHNEQFF

v_gene: TRBV4-3
len: 13
abundance: few
j_gene: TRBJ2-7
d_gene: .
CDR3nt: TGCGCCAGCAGCCTTGAGGTGTGGGGCGAGCAGTACTTC
CDR3aa: CASSLEVWGEQYF

v_gene: TRBV14
len: 17
abundance: many
j_gene: TRBJ1-6
d_gene: .
CDR3nt: TGTGCCAGCAGCCAAGCCCCCGTCGGAAGGGGGAGGTCACCCCTCCACTTT
CDR3aa: CASSQAPVGRGRSPLHF

v_gene: TRBV9
len: 15
abundance: many
j_gene: TRBJ1-2
d_gene: .
CDR3nt: TGTGCCAGCAGCGGCGGCTGGGAGTGGGGCTATGGCTACACCTTC
CDR3aa: CASSGGWEWGYGYTF

v_gene: TRBV5-1
len: 15
abundance: few
j_gene: TRBJ2-1
d_gene: TRBD2
CDR3nt: TGCGCCAGCAGCTTTGGGTCGCGGGAGGGCCTCGAGCAGTTCTTC
CDR3aa: CASSFGSREGLEQFF

v_gene: TRBV20-1
len: 12
abundance: many
j_gene: TRBJ2-5
d_gene: .
CDR3nt: TGCAGTGCTAGTAGGGCATTAGAGACCCAGTACTTC
CDR3aa: CSASRALETQYF

v_gene: TRBV7-8
len: 14
abundance: few
j_gene: TRBJ2-7
d_gene: TRBD1
CDR3nt: TGTGCCAGCAGCTTAATGTCACAGGGGTACGAGCAGTACTTC
CDR3aa: CASSLMSQGYEQYF

v_gene: TRBV4-3
len: 16
abundance: many
j_gene: TRBJ1-3
d_gene: TRBD1
CDR3nt: TGCGCCAGCAGCCAAGATAGGACAGGACTAAGAAACACCATATATTTT
CDR3aa: CASSQDRTGLRNTIYF